The rows below give T cell receptor beta chains drawn from one sample of a study of graft-versus-host responses after intestinal transplantation. Sequenced by immunoSEQ multiplex PCR; TCRdb stores in-frame clones only, minus some. The sample contains around 110,000 clones, approximately 90% of which appear only once. No antigen has been assigned to these receptors. Here the sequenced sample was unstimulated CD4+ T cells sorted from spleen or lymph node cells, taken before intestinal transplant. The receptors were gathered from a human donor who received an intestinal transplant. Both conserved end residues are part of each CDR3. A D gene is named only where the DNA matches it firmly. Expanded clones get a size class; other rows say once, few or many, or leave the size out.

D gene	V gene	CDR3 length	clone size	J gene	CDR3 DNA	CDR3 protein
-	TRBV5-1	12	-	TRBJ1-2	TGCGCCAGCACCAATTGGGCGAGACAGGCTACCTTC	CASTNWARQATF
-	TRBV5-1	13	-	TRBJ2-1	TGCGCCAGCAGCTTGACCTTCGGGAATGAGCAGTTCTTC	CASSLTFGNEQFF
-	TRBV28	13	-	TRBJ2-7	TGTGCCAGCAGGAGACAGGCTTACTACGAGCAGTACTTC	CASRRQAYYEQYF
-	TRBV2	15	-	TRBJ2-7	TGTGCCAGCAGTTTCGGCGGAATGACCTCCTACGAGCAGTGCTTC	CASSFGGMTSYEQCF
-	TRBV11-2	15	-	TRBJ1-1	TGTGCCAGCAGCTTAACAGGGACGGGGAACACTGAAGCTTTCTTT	CASSLTGTGNTEAFF
-	TRBV20-1	11	-	TRBJ1-2	TGCAGTGCCTTCGGTGGGGGGGGCTACACCTTC	CSAFGGGGYTF
-	TRBV7-2	13	-	TRBJ2-3	TGTGCCAGCAGCTTAGTAAGCACAGATACGCAGTATTTT	CASSLVSTDTQYF
TRBD1	TRBV15	14	-	TRBJ2-7	TGTGCCACCAGCATGGACAGGGGGCCCCCCGAGCAGTACTTC	CATSMDRGPPEQYF
TRBD2	TRBV14	16	-	TRBJ2-7	TGTGCCAGCAGCCAAGATGCTGGACTAGCGGGAGAGAGTATGTACTTC	CASSQDAGLAGESMYF
-	TRBV4-1	16	-	TRBJ1-2	TGCGCCAGCAGCCAAGGCCTCAGGGTTTACGACTATGGCTACACCTTC	CASSQGLRVYDYGYTF
-	TRBV14	16	few	TRBJ1-2	TGTGCCAGCAGCCAAACTAGGCCCGGGGGTGTCTATGGCTACACCTTC	CASSQTRPGGVYGYTF
-	TRBV25-1	14	-	TRBJ1-2	TGTGCCAGCAGTGAATATCAGGACTCCCATCGCTACACCTTC	CASSEYQDSHRYTF
TRBD2	TRBV30	16	-	TRBJ2-1	TGTGCCTGGAGTGTACTCCAACTAGCGGGGGGGGGTGAGCAGTTCTTC	CAWSVLQLAGGGEQFF
TRBD2	TRBV7-3	15	-	TRBJ2-1	TGTGCCAGCAGCTTAAGACTAGCGGGGAGGGATGAGCAGTTCTTC	CASSLRLAGRDEQFF
-	TRBV6-1	14	-	TRBJ2-1	TGTGCCAGCAGTGACCCCGACCTGAGGGAACCGCAGTTCTTC	CASSDPDLREPQFF
-	TRBV27	13	-	TRBJ1-2	TGTGCCAGCAGGCGGCAGGGCGACTATGGCTACACCTTC	CASRRQGDYGYTF
-	TRBV6-5	13	-	TRBJ2-5	TGTGCCAGCTCAGGTGGCCCCTCCGAGACCCAGTACTTC	CASSGGPSETQYF
TRBD1	TRBV5-1	14	-	TRBJ1-2	TGCGCCAGCAGCCCATGGGACAGGGGGCGCGGCTACACCTTC	CASSPWDRGRGYTF
TRBD1	TRBV7-9	13	-	TRBJ1-2	TGTGCCAGCAGCTCCGACAGGGATTTTGGCTACACCTTC	CASSSDRDFGYTF
-	TRBV30	13	-	TRBJ1-4	TGTGCCTGGAGGACAGCCAACGGGGAAAAACTGTTTTTT	CAWRTANGEKLFF
-	TRBV27	15	once	TRBJ1-1	TGTGCCAGCAGTTTATCGGCCCTCTTCAACACTGAAGCTTTCTTT	CASSLSALFNTEAFF
TRBD1	TRBV7-9	15	-	TRBJ1-1	TGTGCCAGCAGCACAAGGACAGGGGATAAAGCTGAAGCTTTCTTT	CASSTRTGDKAEAFF
-	TRBV6-6	13	-	TRBJ2-5	TGTGCCAGCAGTTATCGACTAGAAGAGACCCAGTACTTC	CASSYRLEETQYF
TRBD2	TRBV7-7	17	once	TRBJ2-7	TGTGCCAACCCGAAAGGGGGACTAGCGGGGGGAATATGCGAGCAGTACTTC	CANPKGGLAGGICEQYF
-	TRBV27	15	-	TRBJ1-1	TGTGCCAGCAGTTATAGGACGGGGGGGGGTTTCCAAGCTTTCTTT	CASSYRTGGGFQAFF
-	TRBV29-1	12	-	TRBJ1-3	TGCAGCGTTGTCGCCAGGGCCAACACCATATATTTT	CSVVARANTIYF
TRBD1	TRBV28	16	-	TRBJ2-7	TGTGCCAGCAGTCCCGGACCCGGGACAGGGATGCGGGAGCAGTACTTC	CASSPGPGTGMREQYF
TRBD2	TRBV18	17	-	TRBJ2-7	TGTGCCAGCTCACGCGGGACTAGCGGGAGTGGTGACTACGAGCAGTACTTC	CASSRGTSGSGDYEQYF
-	TRBV5-6	13	-	TRBJ2-7	TGTGCCAGCAGCTTGGGACAGTTCTACGAGCAGTACTTC	CASSLGQFYEQYF
TRBD1	TRBV4-3	16	-	TRBJ1-1	TGCGCCAGCAGCCAAAGCCCATTAACAGGGGGCTCAAAAGCTTTCTTT	CASSQSPLTGGSKAFF
TRBD2	TRBV29-1	16	-	TRBJ2-1	TGCAGCGTTGAGGGGAGTTCGGCGGGAGCAGAGTATGAGCAGTTCTTC	CSVEGSSAGAEYEQFF
TRBD1	TRBV6-6	16	-	TRBJ1-5	TGTGCCAGCAGTTACTCCGGACAGGATAGCAATCAGCCCCAGCATTTT	CASSYSGQDSNQPQHF
TRBD2	TRBV5-6	16	-	TRBJ2-7	TGTGCCAGCAGCTTCGATCCTAGCGGCAGTACCTACGAGCAGTACTTC	CASSFDPSGSTYEQYF
TRBD1	TRBV29-1	12	-	TRBJ1-1	TGCAGCGTTGAAGATATCCGGACAGGGGGCGATTTT	CSVEDIRTGGDF
TRBD1	TRBV5-1	14	-	TRBJ2-7	TGCGCCAGCAGCGCGACAGGGGACGGGTACGAGCAGTACTTC	CASSATGDGYEQYF
-	TRBV5-1	17	-	TRBJ2-1	TGCGCCAGCAGCTTGATTCCTAGCCCACAACCCTACAATGAGCAGTTCTTC	CASSLIPSPQPYNEQFF
TRBD2	TRBV18	14	-	TRBJ2-3	TGTGCCAGCTCCCCCGGGACTAACACAGATACGCAGTATTTT	CASSPGTNTDTQYF
-	TRBV5-1	12	-	TRBJ2-2	TGCGCCAGCAGCACGGAGCCCGGGGAGCTGTTTTTT	CASSTEPGELFF
TRBD1	TRBV7-9	12	-	TRBJ1-2	TGTGCCAGCACCCGGACAGGGAATGGCTACACCTTC	CASTRTGNGYTF
-	TRBV5-6	15	-	TRBJ2-7	TGTGCCAGCAGCTTGGGAGGCCGGAGCTCCTACGAGCAGTACTTC	CASSLGGRSSYEQYF
TRBD1	TRBV5-4	16	-	TRBJ2-7	TGTGCCAGCAGCGACGGGGACAGGGGCAAAGCCTACGAGCAGTACTTC	CASSDGDRGKAYEQYF
TRBD1	TRBV28	15	-	TRBJ2-7	TGTGCCAGCAGTCCCTGGACAGGGCCTACCTACGAGCAGTACTTC	CASSPWTGPTYEQYF
-	TRBV6-1	13	-	TRBJ2-1	TGTGCCAGCACCCCCCTGCCAGGAGGTGAGCAGTTCTTC	CASTPLPGGEQFF
-	TRBV27	13	-	TRBJ2-7	TGTGCCAGCAGTTTATCGAACAGTCTCGAGCAGTACTTC	CASSLSNSLEQYF
-	TRBV19	13	-	TRBJ2-5	TGTGCCAGTAGTACGACTCAAGGCGAGACCCAGTACTTC	CASSTTQGETQYF
-	TRBV5-1	14	few	TRBJ1-4	TGCGCCAGCAGCTTAACAGGGCTCGGTGAAAAACTGTTTTTT	CASSLTGLGEKLFF
-	TRBV7-9	14	-	TRBJ1-3	TGTGCCAGCAGCCCAGGTCAGGGTTGGAACACCATATATTTT	CASSPGQGWNTIYF
-	TRBV30	14	-	TRBJ1-6	TGTGCCGGAACCTCCGGGGGGCCGTATTCACCCCTCCACTTT	CAGTSGGPYSPLHF
TRBD2	TRBV9	17	-	TRBJ2-5	TGTGCCAGCAGCACTCAAGAGCGGGGGGGCCCTCAAGAGACCCAGTACTTC	CASSTQERGGPQETQYF
-	TRBV6-5	15	-	TRBJ2-3	TGTGCCAGCAGTCCCACCGGAGGCGGCACAGATACGCAGTATTTT	CASSPTGGGTDTQYF
-	TRBV11-2	17	-	TRBJ1-3	TGTGCCAGCAGCTTAGATCGAGGGAGATCGGGGGACAACACCATATATTTT	CASSLDRGRSGDNTIYF
-	TRBV25-1	13	-	TRBJ2-7	TGTGCCAGCAGCCGAATGGGGGGAAGTGAGCAGTACTTC	CASSRMGGSEQYF
TRBD2	TRBV19	14	-	TRBJ2-7	TGTGCCAGTACCCCGACTAGCGGGAATTACGAGCAGTACTTC	CASTPTSGNYEQYF
-	TRBV2	14	-	TRBJ2-1	TGTGCCAGCAGTGACAAGCGGCTCTACAATGAGCAGTTCTTC	CASSDKRLYNEQFF
TRBD2	TRBV6-6	15	-	TRBJ2-7	TGTGCCAGCAGTTACAACCTAGCGGCGTCCTACGAGCAGTACTTC	CASSYNLAASYEQYF
TRBD1	TRBV5-1	15	-	TRBJ2-1	TGCGCCAGCAGCCCAGGACAGGGTCCTTACAATGAGCAGTTCTTC	CASSPGQGPYNEQFF
TRBD2	TRBV10-2	17	once	TRBJ2-1	TGCGCCAGCAATTTGGGTAGCGGGACATGGAAATACAATGAGCAGTTCTTC	CASNLGSGTWKYNEQFF
TRBD1	TRBV27	14	-	TRBJ1-6	TGTGCCAGCAGTAGCGGGACAGGGGGGCTACCCCTCCACTTT	CASSSGTGGLPLHF
TRBD2	TRBV4-1	14	-	TRBJ2-7	TGCGCCAGCAGTCCGATAGCGGGAGTTTTCGAGCAGTACTTC	CASSPIAGVFEQYF